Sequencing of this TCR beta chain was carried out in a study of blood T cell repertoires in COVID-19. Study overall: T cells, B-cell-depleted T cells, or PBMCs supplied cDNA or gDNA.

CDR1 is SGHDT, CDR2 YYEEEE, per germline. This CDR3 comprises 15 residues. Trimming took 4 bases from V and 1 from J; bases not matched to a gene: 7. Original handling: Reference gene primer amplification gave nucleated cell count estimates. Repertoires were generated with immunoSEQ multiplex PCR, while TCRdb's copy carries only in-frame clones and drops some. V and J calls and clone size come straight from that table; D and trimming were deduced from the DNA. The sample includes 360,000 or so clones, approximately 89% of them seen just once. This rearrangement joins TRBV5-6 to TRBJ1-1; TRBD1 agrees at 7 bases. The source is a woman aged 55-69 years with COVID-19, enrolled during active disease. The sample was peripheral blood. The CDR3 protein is CASSGRDRANTEAFF. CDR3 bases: TGTGCCAGCAGCGGACGCGACAGGGCGAACACTGAAGCTTTCTTT. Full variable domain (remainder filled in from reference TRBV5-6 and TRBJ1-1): DAGVTQSPTHLIKTRGQQVTLRCSPKSGHDTVSWYQQALGQGPQFIFQYYEEEERQRGNFPDRFSGHQFPNYSSELNVNALLLGDSALYLCASSGRDRANTEAFFGQGTRLTVV.